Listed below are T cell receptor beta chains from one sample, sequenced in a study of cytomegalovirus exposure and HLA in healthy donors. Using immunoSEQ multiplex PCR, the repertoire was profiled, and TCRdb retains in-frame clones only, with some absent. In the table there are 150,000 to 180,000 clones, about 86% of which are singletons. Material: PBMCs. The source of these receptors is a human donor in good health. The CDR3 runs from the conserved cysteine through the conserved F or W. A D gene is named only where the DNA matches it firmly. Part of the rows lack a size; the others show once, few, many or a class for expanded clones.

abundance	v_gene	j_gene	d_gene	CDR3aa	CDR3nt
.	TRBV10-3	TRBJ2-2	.	CAISEQGFGELFF	TGTGCCATCAGTGAACAGGGTTTCGGGGAGCTGTTTTTT
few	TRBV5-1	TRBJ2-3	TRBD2	CASNFRLAGGTDTQYF	TGCGCCAGCAACTTTCGGCTAGCGGGGGGCACAGATACGCAGTATTTT
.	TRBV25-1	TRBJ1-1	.	CASTQQGVGTEAFF	TGTGCCAGCACGCAACAGGGAGTAGGGACTGAAGCTTTCTTT
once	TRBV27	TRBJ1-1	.	CASSLRGTEAFF	TGTGCCAGCAGTTTGCGAGGAACTGAAGCTTTCTTT
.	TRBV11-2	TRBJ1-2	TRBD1	CASSLGERTGGSYGYTF	TGTGCCAGCAGCTTAGGAGAAAGGACAGGGGGCTCCTATGGCTACACCTTC
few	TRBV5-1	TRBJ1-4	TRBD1	CASSLAGGSEKLFF	TGCGCCAGCAGCTTGGCAGGGGGAAGTGAAAAACTGTTTTTT
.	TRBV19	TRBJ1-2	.	CASSMGAGELPSYGYTF	TGTGCCAGTAGTATGGGGGCCGGGGAACTGCCGAGCTATGGCTACACCTTC
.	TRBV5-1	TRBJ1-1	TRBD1	CASSIRDSNTEAFF	TGCGCCAGCAGCATCCGGGACAGTAACACTGAAGCTTTCTTT
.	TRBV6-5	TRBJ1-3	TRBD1	CASSYLDRGTGNTIYF	TGTGCCAGCAGTTACTTAGACAGGGGTACTGGAAACACCATATATTTT
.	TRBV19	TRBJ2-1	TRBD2	CASSIVSGIRNEQFF	TGTGCCAGTAGTATTGTAAGCGGGATAAGGAATGAGCAGTTCTTC
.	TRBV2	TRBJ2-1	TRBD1	CASRRRQGSSYNEQFF	TGTGCCAGCAGACGACGACAGGGGAGCTCCTACAATGAGCAGTTCTTC
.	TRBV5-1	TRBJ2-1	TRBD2	CASSLSPSGSMGNEQFF	TGCGCCAGCAGCTTGTCCCCTAGCGGGAGTATGGGCAATGAGCAGTTCTTC
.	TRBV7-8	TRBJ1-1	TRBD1	CASSSYGQGLTEAFF	TGTGCCAGCAGCTCCTATGGACAGGGATTGACTGAAGCTTTCTTT
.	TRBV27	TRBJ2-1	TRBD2	CASSSAGVNHNEQFF	TGTGCCAGCAGCTCGGCGGGAGTTAACCACAATGAGCAGTTCTTC
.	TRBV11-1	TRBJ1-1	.	CASSFSRGGRTEAFF	TGTGCCAGCAGCTTTTCTCGGGGTGGGCGCACTGAAGCTTTCTTT
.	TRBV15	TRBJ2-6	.	CATGRDRVAGANVLTF	TGTGCCACAGGGCGGGACAGAGTGGCTGGGGCCAACGTCCTGACTTTC
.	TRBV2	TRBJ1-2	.	CASILAWSGYGYTF	TGTGCCAGCATCTTGGCTTGGAGCGGCTATGGCTACACCTTC
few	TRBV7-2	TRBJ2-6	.	CASSLVQGSGANVLTF	TGTGCCAGCAGCTTAGTTCAGGGCTCTGGGGCCAACGTCCTGACTTTC
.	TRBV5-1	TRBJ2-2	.	CASSQRGGNTGELFF	TGCGCCAGCAGTCAGCGAGGGGGGAACACCGGGGAGCTGTTTTTT
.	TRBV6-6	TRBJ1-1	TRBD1	CASRDRANTEAFF	TGTGCCAGCAGGGACAGGGCGAACACTGAAGCTTTCTTT
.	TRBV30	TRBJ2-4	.	CAWSADNHIQYF	TGTGCCTGGAGTGCCGACAATCATATTCAGTACTTC
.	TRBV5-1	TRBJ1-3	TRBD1	CASSLGDSSGNTIYF	TGCGCCAGCAGCTTGGGGGACAGCTCTGGAAACACCATATATTTT
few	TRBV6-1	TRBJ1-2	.	CASSESRGQSYGYTF	TGTGCCAGCAGTGAAAGTAGAGGACAGAGTTATGGCTACACCTTC
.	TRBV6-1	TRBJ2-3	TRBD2	CASSEGLAGNTQYF	TGTGCCAGCAGTGAGGGACTAGCGGGGAATACGCAGTATTTT
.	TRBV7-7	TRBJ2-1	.	CASSLDRTDNPWVEVNEQFF	TGTGCCAGCAGCTTAGACAGGACAGACAACCCCTGGGTCGAGGTCAATGAGCAGTTCTTC
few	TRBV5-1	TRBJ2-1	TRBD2	CASRSTSGSYNEQFF	TGCGCCAGCAGATCGACTAGCGGCTCCTACAATGAGCAGTTCTTC
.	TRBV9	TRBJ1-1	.	CASSVTDSNTEAFF	TGTGCCAGCAGCGTCACGGACAGTAACACTGAAGCTTTCTTT
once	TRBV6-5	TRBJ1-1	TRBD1	CASSYLTGDTEAFF	TGTGCCAGCAGTTACCTTACAGGGGACACTGAAGCTTTCTTT
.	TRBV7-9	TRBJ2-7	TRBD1	CASRMTGGMYEQYF	TGTGCCAGCAGGATGACAGGGGGTATGTACGAGCAGTACTTC
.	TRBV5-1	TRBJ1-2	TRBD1	CASSLEGQIYGYTF	TGCGCCAGCAGCTTAGAGGGACAGATCTATGGCTACACCTTC
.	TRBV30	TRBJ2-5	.	CAWSVRQETQYF	TGTGCCTGGAGTGTCCGTCAAGAGACCCAGTACTTC
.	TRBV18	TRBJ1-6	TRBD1	CASSPTTGVGNSPLHF	TGTGCCAGCTCACCGACGACAGGGGTGGGTAATTCACCCCTCCACTTT
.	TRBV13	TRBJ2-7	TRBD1	CASSSLTGVKEQYF	TGTGCCAGCAGCTCCCTGACAGGGGTGAAAGAGCAGTACTTC
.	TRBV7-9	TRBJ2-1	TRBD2	CASSLLSGSKNEQFF	TGTGCCAGCAGCTTATTAAGCGGGAGTAAGAATGAGCAGTTCTTC
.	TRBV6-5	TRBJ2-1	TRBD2	CASSFGLAGNNEQFF	TGTGCCAGCAGTTTCGGACTAGCGGGAAACAATGAGCAGTTCTTC
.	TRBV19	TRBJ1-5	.	CASTSRDKPQPQHF	TGTGCCAGTACCTCCCGGGACAAGCCTCAGCCCCAGCATTTT
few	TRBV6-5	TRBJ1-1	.	CASSLSGAEAFF	TGTGCCAGCAGCTTATCAGGGGCTGAAGCTTTCTTT
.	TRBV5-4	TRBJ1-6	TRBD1	CASSLRQGASPLHF	TGTGCCAGCAGCTTGCGGCAGGGGGCTTCACCCCTCCACTTT
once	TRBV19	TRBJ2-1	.	CASSAAFTQNEQFF	TGTGCCAGTAGTGCCGCTTTTACCCAGAATGAGCAGTTCTTC
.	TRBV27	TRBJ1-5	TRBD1	CASSSLTGVQSNQPQHF	TGTGCCAGCAGTTCACTCACAGGGGTCCAAAGCAATCAGCCCCAGCATTTT
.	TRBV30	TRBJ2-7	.	CAWSGRGYEQYF	TGTGCCTGGAGTGGAAGAGGGTACGAGCAGTACTTC